These 6 T cell receptor beta chains were all obtained from the same sample, sequenced in a study of blood T cells in healthy people across ages. Primed by a sample-barcoded 5' primer and a J-beta primer mix, a second PCR proceeded for 7 to 11 cycles. TCRdb processed the 5' RACE reads anew with MiXCR; each CDR3 protein has one entry. The sample records around 580,000 distinct CDR3 sequences, roughly 43% being singletons. Sequenced sample: blood. The receptors originated from a man older than 75 in good health.

The table lists this clonotype with many counts. The chain uses TRBV6-6 and TRBJ1-2; D is ambiguous. The CDR3 spans 11 residues. Germline V gene sequence: CDR1 MNHNY, CDR2 SVGAGI (reference sequence). V lost 2 bases and J 7 bases, leaving 5 bases between the germline ends. The CDR3 sequence: CASSYPPGYTF. The CDR3 bases are TGTGCCAGCAGTTACCCCCCTGGCTACACCTTC.

This clonotype was counted a few times. This sequence joins TRBV5-1 and TRBJ2-1; D not certain. The CDR3 loop spans 13 amino acids. CDR1 and CDR2 (germline): SGHRS, YFSETQ. V lost 4 bases to trimming and J lost 12 bases, with 17 bases between them. The CDR3 spells CASSMDPYLGQFF. The CDR3 bases are TGCGCCAGCAGCATGGACCCCTACCTAGGGCAGTTCTTC.

V usage is TRBV24-1 and J usage is TRBJ1-5, with 9 bases matching TRBD1. Trimming cost V 3 bases and J 7 bases; bases outside gene matches: 6. CDR1 and CDR2 (germline): KGHDR, SFDVKD. The CDR3 covers 15 residues. DNA for the CDR3: TGTGCCACCAGTGATGGGTGGACAGGGGAACAGCCCCAGCATTTT. Protein: CATSDGWTGEQPQHF.

This clonotype turned up a few times. The chain combines TRBV20-1 with TRBJ1-2; possibly TRBD1 for D (6 bases). Trimming pared 5 bases from V and 0 bases from J, leaving 13 bases between. Germline V gene lookup returns CDR1 DFQATT and CDR2 SNEGSKA (reference sequence). The CDR3 length is 14 residues. As DNA, the CDR3 is TGCAGTGCTTATACAGGGAGAGCTAACTATGGCTACACCTTC. Protein: CSAYTGRANYGYTF.

This clonotype was observed a few times. This chain's CDR3 is CASSLTGTGYNEQFF. CDR3 nucleotide sequence: TGTGCCAGCAGCTTAACCGGGACAGGATACAATGAGCAGTTCTTC. The rearrangement joins TRBV7-2 to TRBJ2-1, with TRBD1 matching 8 bases. Germline CDR1 SGHTA, CDR2 FQGNSA. CDR3 length: 15 amino acids. V was clipped by 2 bases and J by 4 bases; unmatched bases: 4. The variable domain in full, completed from reference TRBV7-2 and TRBJ2-1, reads GAGVSQSPSNKVTEKGKDVELRCDPISGHTALYWYRQSLGQGLEFLIYFQGNSAPDKSGLPSDRFSAERTGGSVSTLTIQRTQQEDSAVYLCASSLTGTGYNEQFFGPGTRLTVL.

This clonotype was seen a few times. The chain links TRBV4-3 to TRBJ2-3, with 11 bases identical to TRBD1. Looked up from germline, CDR1 is LGHNA and CDR2 is YSLEER. Trimming cost V 4 bases and J 4 bases; bases outside gene matches: 10. CDR3 size: 17 residues. CDR3 loop: CASSLTSAGQGADTQYF. CDR3 DNA sequence: TGCGCCAGCAGCCTTACTAGTGCGGGACAGGGGGCAGATACGCAGTATTTT.